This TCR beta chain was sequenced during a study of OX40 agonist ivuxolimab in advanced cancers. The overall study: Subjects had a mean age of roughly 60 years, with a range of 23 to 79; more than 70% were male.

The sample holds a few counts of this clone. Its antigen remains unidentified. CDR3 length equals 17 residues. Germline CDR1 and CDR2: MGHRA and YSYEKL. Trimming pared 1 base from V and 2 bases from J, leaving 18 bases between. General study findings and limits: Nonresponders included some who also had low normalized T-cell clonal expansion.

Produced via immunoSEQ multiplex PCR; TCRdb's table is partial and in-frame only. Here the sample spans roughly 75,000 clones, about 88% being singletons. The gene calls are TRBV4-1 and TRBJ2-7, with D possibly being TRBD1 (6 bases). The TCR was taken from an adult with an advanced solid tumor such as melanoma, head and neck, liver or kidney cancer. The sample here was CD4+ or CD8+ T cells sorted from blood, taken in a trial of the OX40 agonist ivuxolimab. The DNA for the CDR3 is TGCGCCAGCAGCCAAGCTTCCGGCTTGGGGACACCCTACGAGCAGTACTTC. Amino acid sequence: CASSQASGLGTPYEQYF.